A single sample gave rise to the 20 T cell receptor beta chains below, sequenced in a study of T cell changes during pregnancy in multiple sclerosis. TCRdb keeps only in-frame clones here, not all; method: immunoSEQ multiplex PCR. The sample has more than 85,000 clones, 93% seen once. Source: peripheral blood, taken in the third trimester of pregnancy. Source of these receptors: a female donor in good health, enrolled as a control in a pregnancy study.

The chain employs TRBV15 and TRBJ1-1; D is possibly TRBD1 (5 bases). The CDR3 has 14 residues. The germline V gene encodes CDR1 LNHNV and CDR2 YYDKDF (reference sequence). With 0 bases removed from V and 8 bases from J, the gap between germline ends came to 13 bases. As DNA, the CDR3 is TGTGCCACCAGCAGAGATGGCGGGACTTTGGAAGCTTTCTTT. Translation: CATSRDGGTLEAFF.

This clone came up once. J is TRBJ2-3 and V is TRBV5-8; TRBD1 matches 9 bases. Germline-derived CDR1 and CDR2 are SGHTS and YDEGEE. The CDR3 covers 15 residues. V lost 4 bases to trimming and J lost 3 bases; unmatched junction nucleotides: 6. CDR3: CASSPGQGKTDTQYF. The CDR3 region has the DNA TGTGCCAGCAGCCCAGGACAGGGGAAGACAGATACGCAGTATTTT.

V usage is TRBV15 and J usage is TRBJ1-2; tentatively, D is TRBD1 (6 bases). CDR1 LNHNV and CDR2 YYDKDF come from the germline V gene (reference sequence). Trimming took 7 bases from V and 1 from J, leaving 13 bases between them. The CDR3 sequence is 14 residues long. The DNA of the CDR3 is TGTGCCACCACTCCCGACAGGAGTAACTATGGCTACACCTTC. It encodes CATTPDRSNYGYTF.

The CDR3 DNA is TGCGCCAGCAGTCCAGGGGGCCCCTACGAGCAGTACTTC. Translation: CASSPGGPYEQYF. The V and J genes are TRBV4-1 and TRBJ2-7, with 8 bases identical to TRBD1. V lost 6 bases, J lost 2 bases, and 3 bases stayed unmatched. This CDR3 has 13 amino acids. Germline loops: CDR1 MGHRA, CDR2 YSYEKL.

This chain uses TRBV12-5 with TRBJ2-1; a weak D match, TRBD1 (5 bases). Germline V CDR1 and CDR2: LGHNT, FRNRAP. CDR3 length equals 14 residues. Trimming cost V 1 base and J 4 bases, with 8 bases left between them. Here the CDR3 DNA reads TGTGCTAGTGGTTTGGCCGCAGGGTACAATGAGCAGTTCTTC. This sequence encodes CASGLAAGYNEQFF.

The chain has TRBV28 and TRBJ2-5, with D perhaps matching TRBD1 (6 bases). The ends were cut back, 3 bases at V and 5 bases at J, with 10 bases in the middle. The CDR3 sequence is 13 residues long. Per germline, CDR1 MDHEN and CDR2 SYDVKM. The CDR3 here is CASSLAGDETQYF. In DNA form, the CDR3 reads TGTGCCAGCAGTTTGGCAGGGGACGAGACCCAGTACTTC. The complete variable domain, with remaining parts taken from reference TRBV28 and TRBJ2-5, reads DVKVTQSSRYLVKRTGEKVFLECVQDMDHENMFWYRQDPGLGLRLIYFSYDVKMKEKGDIPEGYSVSREKKERFSLILESASTNQTSMYLCASSLAGDETQYFGPGTRLLVL.

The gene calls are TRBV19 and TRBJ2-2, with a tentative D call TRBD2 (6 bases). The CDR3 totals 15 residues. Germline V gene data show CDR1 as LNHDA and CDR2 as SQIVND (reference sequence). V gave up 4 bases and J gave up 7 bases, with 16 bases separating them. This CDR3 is CASSTPERVDGELFF. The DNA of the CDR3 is TGTGCCAGTAGTACCCCGGAGCGGGTTGACGGGGAGCTGTTTTTT.

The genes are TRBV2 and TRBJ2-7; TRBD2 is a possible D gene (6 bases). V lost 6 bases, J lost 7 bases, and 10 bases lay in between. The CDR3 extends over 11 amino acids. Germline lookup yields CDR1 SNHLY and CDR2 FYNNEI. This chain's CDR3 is CASSREFEQYF. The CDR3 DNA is TGTGCCAGCAGCCGGGAGTTTGAGCAGTACTTC.

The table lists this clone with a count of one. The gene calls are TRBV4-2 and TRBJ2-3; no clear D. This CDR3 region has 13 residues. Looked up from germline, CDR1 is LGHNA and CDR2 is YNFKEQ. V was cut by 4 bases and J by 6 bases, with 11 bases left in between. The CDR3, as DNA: TGTGCCAGCAGCCCCGCCCAACGGGATACGCAGTATTTT. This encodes CASSPAQRDTQYF.

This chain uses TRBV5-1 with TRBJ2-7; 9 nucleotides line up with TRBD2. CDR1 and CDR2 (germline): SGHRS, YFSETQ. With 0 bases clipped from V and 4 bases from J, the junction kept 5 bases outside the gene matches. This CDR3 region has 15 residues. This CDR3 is CASSLGLAGLYEQYF. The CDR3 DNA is TGCGCCAGCAGCTTGGGTCTAGCGGGACTATACGAGCAGTACTTC.

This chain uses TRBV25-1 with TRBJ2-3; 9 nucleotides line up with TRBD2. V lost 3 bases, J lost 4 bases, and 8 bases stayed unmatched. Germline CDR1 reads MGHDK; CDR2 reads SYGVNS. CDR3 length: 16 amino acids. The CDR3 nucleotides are TGTGCCAGCAGTGAGCCAGCGGGGGGAGAGGCAGATACGCAGTATTTT. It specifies CASSEPAGGEADTQYF.

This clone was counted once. The CDR3 here is CASSTRLADTDTQYF. CDR3 in DNA: TGTGCCAGCAGCACCCGACTAGCGGACACAGATACGCAGTATTTT. The chain recombines TRBV7-9 with TRBJ2-3; 9 positions agree with TRBD2. Germline V CDR1 and CDR2: SEHNR, FQNEAQ (reference sequence). CDR3 length equals 15 residues. Germline trimming cut 5 bases from V and 2 bases from J; bases unmatched to any gene: 5. Filled out from reference TRBV7-9 and TRBJ2-3, the complete variable domain reads DTGVSQNPRHKITKRGQNVTFRCDPISEHNRLYWYRQTLGQGPEFLTYFQNEAQLEKSRLLSDRFSAERPKGSFSTLEIQRTEQGDSAMYLCASSTRLADTDTQYFGPGTRLTVL.

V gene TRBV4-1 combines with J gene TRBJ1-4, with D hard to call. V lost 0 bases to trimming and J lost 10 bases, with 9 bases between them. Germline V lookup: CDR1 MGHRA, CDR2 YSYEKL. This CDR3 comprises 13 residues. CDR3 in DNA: TGCGCCAGCAGCCAAGACCTACTACGAAAACTGTTTTTT. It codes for CASSQDLLRKLFF.

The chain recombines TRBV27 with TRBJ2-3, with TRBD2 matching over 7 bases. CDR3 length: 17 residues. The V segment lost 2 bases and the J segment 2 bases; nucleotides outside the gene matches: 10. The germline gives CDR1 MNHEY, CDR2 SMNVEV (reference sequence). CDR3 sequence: CASSLLRPAGITDTQYF. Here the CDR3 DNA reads TGTGCCAGCAGTTTACTCCGTCCAGCGGGGATCACAGATACGCAGTATTTT.

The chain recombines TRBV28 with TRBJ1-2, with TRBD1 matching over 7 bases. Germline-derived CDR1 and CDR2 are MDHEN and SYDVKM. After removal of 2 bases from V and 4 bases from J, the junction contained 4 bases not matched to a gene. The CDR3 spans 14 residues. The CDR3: CASSLTGAGYGYTF. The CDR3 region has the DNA TGTGCCAGCAGTTTAACAGGGGCTGGCTATGGCTACACCTTC.

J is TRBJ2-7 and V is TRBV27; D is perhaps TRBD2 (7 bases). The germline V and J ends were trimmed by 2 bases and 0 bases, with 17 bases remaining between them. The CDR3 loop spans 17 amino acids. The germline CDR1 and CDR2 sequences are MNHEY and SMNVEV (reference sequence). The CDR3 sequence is CASSLRGDTTSSYEQYF. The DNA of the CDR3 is TGTGCCAGCAGTTTACGGGGGGACACCACCAGCTCCTACGAGCAGTACTTC.

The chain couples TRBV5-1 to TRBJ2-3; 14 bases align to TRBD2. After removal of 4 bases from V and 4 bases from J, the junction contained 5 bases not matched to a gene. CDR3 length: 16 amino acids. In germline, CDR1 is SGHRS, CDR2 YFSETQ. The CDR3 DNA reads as TGCGCCAGCAGCGATCGGACTAGCGGGAGGTCAGATACGCAGTATTTT. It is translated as CASSDRTSGRSDTQYF.

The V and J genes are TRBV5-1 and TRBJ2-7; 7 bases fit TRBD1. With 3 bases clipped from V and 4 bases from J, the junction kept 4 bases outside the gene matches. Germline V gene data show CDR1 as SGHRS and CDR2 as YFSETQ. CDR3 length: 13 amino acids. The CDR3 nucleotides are TGCGCCAGCAGCTCGGGACAGCGTTACGAGCAGTACTTC. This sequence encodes CASSSGQRYEQYF.

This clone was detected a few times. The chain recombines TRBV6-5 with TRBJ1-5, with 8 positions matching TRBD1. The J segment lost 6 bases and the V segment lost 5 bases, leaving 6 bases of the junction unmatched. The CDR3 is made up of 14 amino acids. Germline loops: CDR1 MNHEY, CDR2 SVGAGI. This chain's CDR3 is CASSERTGIQPQHF. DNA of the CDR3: TGTGCCAGCAGTGAACGGACAGGGATTCAGCCCCAGCATTTT.

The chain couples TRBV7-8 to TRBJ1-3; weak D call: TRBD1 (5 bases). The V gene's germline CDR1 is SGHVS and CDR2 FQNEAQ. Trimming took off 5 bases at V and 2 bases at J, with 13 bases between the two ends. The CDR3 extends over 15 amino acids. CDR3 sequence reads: CASSPPRGAGNTIYF. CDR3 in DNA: TGTGCCAGCAGCCCACCACGGGGGGCTGGAAACACCATATATTTT.